This entry is about one T cell receptor beta chain. Its antigen is unknown. A multiplex PCR was run with 60 Vbeta primers and 13 Jbeta primers. Data came from immunoSEQ multiplex PCR; TCRdb stores just in-frame clones and leaves some out. This sample has under 150,000 clones; around 78% occur once, and the top ten carry around 1.8%. This CDR3 has 14 residues. CDR1 and CDR2 (germline): MNHNS, SASEGT. J gave up 2 bases and V 5 bases, and 5 bases lay outside the gene matches. These data originate in a study of cytomegalovirus exposure and HLA in healthy donors. The wider study: From donors who were HLA-typed, an early data release held 70 million to 90 million unique TCRs. Study-wide results and caveats: Association of a missense DCLRE1C variant with TCR beta V- and J-gene trimming was reported in a later analysis. Researchers catalogued roughly 170 TCR beta chains as cytomegalovirus-associated.

The chain carries TRBV6-1 and TRBJ1-2, with TRBD1 identical over 7 bases. Material for sequencing was PBMCs. The sequence was collected from a female donor in good health and CMV-seropositive. The DNA for the CDR3 is TGTGCCAGCAGTTTCGACAGGGCCAACTATGGCTACACCTTC. This translates into CASSFDRANYGYTF.